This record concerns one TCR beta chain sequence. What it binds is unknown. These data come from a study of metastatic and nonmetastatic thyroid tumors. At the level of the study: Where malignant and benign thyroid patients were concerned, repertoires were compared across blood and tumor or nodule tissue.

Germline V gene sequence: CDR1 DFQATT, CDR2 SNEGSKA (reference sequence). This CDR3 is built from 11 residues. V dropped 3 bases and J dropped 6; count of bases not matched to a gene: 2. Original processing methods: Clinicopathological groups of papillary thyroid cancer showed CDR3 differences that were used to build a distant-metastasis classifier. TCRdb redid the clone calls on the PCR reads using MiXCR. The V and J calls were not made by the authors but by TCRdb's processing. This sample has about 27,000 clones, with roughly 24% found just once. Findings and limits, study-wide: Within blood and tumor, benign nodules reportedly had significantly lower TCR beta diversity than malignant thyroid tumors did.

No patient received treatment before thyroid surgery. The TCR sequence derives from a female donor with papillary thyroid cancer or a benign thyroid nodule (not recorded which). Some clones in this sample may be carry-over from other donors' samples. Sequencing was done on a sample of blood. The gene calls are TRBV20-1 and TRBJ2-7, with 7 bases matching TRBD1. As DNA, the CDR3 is TGCAGTGCTAGGACAGGGATCGAGCAGTACTTC. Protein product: CSARTGIEQYF.